This T cell receptor (beta chain) was captured by sequencing in a study of blood T cell repertoires in COVID-19. Study as a whole: Some COVID-19 samples were acute and others convalescent; all came from the United States, Italy and Spain.

TCRdb keeps only in-frame clones here, not all; method: immunoSEQ multiplex PCR. The sample carries some 180,000 clones, more than 80% recorded once. This clone was counted between two and nine times. CDR1 is GTSNPN, CDR2 SVGIG, per germline (reference sequence). V was shortened by 0 bases and J by 2 bases, with 10 bases between the two germline ends. The CDR3 covers 14 residues. The TCR comes from a human donor in a cohort sampled during active COVID-19. Specimen: peripheral blood. This chain links TRBV30 with TRBJ1-2, with D perhaps matching TRBD1 (5 bases). As DNA, the CDR3 is TGTGCCTGGAGTGTAGGGGTTTCCAACTATGGCTACACCTTC. This codes for CAWSVGVSNYGYTF.